This T cell receptor (beta chain) was captured in a study of regulatory and conventional T cells in RAG deficiency. The sorted conventional CD4+ T cells were CD25-low and CD127-high, with genomic DNA sequenced. TCRdb's copy holds only in-frame clones and misses some; the assay was immunoSEQ multiplex PCR. The sample shows more than 40,000 clones, 75% to 90% of them seen only once. V was cut by 2 bases and J by 1 base, with 14 bases left in between. This CDR3 region has 16 residues. The V gene's germline CDR1 is KGHSH and CDR2 LQKENI. This clone is a singleton in its sample. Antigen: not known. Study findings and constraints: Shorter CDR3s in all patient subsets; >85% Treg-Tconv overlap in Omenn.

These sequences were also reported in another study, on regulatory T cells. Per that paper: Primers: 52 TRBV forward and 13 TRBJ reverse. Patient repertoires had restricted TRB V-J pairs and skewed V and J usage, most in Tregs.

Sequenced input: CD4+ effector T cells sorted from blood. The chain is built from TRBV18 and TRBJ1-1, with D perhaps matching TRBD1 (5 bases). The clonotype originates from a human donor in good health. The CDR3 DNA reads as TGTGCCAGCTCACCATCTCGAGGGGCCCCGAACACTGAAGCTTTCTTT. Translated: CASSPSRGAPNTEAFF.